In this sample, the clone carrying this T cell receptor (beta chain) turned up once. What it binds is not known. From germline, CDR1 is SGHDT and CDR2 YYEEEE. The CDR3 totals 14 residues. V was clipped by 0 bases and J by 0 bases, with 6 bases between them. The data stem from a study of shared clonotypes between healthy human individuals. Findings of the study overall: The diversity represented, both genetic and in exposure history, was limited by few donors. Although depth was large, rarefaction showed that sequencing of the sorted subsets was incomplete.

The run depth of the assay was deep. Produced via immunoSEQ multiplex PCR; TCRdb's table is partial and in-frame only. The sample has about 1.5 million clones; 95% to 99% are singletons. This TCR was recovered from a man aged 25 to 40 in good health. V is TRBV5-6 and J is TRBJ2-5; no clear D gene. Input material: naive CD4+ T cells sorted from blood. Subset noted: CD45RA+ positively selected. CDR3 in amino acids: CASSLGPHQETQYF. In DNA, the CDR3 is TGTGCCAGCAGCTTGGGACCGCACCAAGAGACCCAGTACTTC.